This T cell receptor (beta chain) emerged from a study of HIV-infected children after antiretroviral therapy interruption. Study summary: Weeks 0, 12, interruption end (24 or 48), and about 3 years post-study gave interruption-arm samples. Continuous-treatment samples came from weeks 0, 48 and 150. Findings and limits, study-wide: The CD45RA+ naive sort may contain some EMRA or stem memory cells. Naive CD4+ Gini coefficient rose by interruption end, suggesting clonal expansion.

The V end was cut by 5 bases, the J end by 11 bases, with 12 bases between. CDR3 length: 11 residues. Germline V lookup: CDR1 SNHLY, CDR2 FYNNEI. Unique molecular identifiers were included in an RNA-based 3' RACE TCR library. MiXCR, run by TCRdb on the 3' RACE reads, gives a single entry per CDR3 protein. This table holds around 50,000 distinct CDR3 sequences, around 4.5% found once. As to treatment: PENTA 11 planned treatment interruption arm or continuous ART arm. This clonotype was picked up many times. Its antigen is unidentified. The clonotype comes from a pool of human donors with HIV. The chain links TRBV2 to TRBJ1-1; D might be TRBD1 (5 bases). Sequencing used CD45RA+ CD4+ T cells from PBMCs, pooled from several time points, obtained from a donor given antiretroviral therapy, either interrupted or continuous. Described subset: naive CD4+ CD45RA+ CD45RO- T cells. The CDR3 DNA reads TGTGCCAGCAGTTACTCGACAGTGGCTTTCTTT. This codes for CASSYSTVAFF. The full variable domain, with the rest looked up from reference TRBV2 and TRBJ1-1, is EPEVTQTPSHQVTQMGQEVILRCVPISNHLYFYWYRQILGQKVEFLVSFYNNEISEKSEIFDDQFSVERPDGSNFTLKIRSTKLEDSAMYFCASSYSTVAFFGQGTRLTVV.